What follows describes a single T cell receptor (beta chain). Its cognate antigen is unknown. TCRdb's copy holds only in-frame clones and misses some; the assay was immunoSEQ multiplex PCR. The repertoire holds tens of thousands of clones, with about 85% as singletons. CDR1 is SQVTM and CDR2 is ANQGSEA in the germline V gene. J lost 11 bases, V lost 1 base, and 11 bases had no gene match. The CDR3 has 15 residues. This record belongs to a study of OX40 agonist ivuxolimab in advanced cancers. Overall study results and limits: Partial responders dosed at 0.1-3.0 mg/kg displayed clonal expansion ranking among the lowest.

People who had autoimmune disease history or systemic immunosuppression were excluded. This rearrangement joins TRBV29-1 to TRBJ2-5; 12 bases are a match to TRBD1. This clonotype was obtained from an adult with an advanced solid tumor such as melanoma, head and neck, liver or kidney cancer. The material sequenced was CD4+ or CD8+ T cells sorted from blood, taken in a trial of the OX40 agonist ivuxolimab. This CDR3 is CSVEVRDRGRGEQYF. CDR3 sequence (DNA): TGCAGCGTTGAAGTCCGGGACAGGGGGCGTGGGGAGCAGTACTTC. The whole variable domain, remainder taken from reference TRBV29-1 and TRBJ2-5, is SAVISQKPSRDICQRGTSLTIQCQVDSQVTMMFWYRQQPGQSLTLIATANQGSEATYESGFVIDKFPISRPNLTFSTLTVSNMSPEDSSIYLCSVEVRDRGRGEQYFGPGTRLLVL.